The 22 T cell receptor beta chains in this list originate from one sample, sequenced in a study of radiotherapy plus CTLA-4 blockade in lung cancer. The method was immunoSEQ multiplex PCR; TCRdb's version includes in-frame clones alone and lacks a portion of them. The sample includes about 48,000 clones, approximately 85% of them seen just once. Sequencing was performed on peripheral blood, taken from a patient treated with radiotherapy plus ipilimumab. These receptors were obtained from a human donor with non-small cell lung cancer who had stable disease on radiotherapy plus ipilimumab.

The chain employs TRBV7-9 and TRBJ2-3, with D possibly matching TRBD1 (6 bases). With 10 bases removed from V and 1 base from J, the gap between germline ends came to 15 bases. This CDR3 contains 14 residues. The germline gives CDR1 SEHNR, CDR2 FQNEAQ (reference sequence). CDR3 region: CATGDRMGTDTQYF. In DNA form, the CDR3 reads TGTGCCACAGGGGATAGAATGGGCACAGATACGCAGTATTTT.

V gene TRBV4-3 combines with J gene TRBJ2-1; no definite D call. CDR1 is LGHNA and CDR2 is YSLEER in the germline V gene. This CDR3 is 15 amino acids long. The V gene lost 0 bases and the J gene lost 0 bases, with 6 bases spanning the gap. CDR3 bases: TGCGCCAGCAGCCAAGACCCGAGCTCCTACAATGAGCAGTTCTTC. Residues: CASSQDPSSYNEQFF.

This chain connects TRBV10-1 to TRBJ2-3; TRBD2 aligns across 14 bases. Germline loops: CDR1 WNHNN, CDR2 SYGVQD (reference sequence). V lost 0 bases, J lost 4 bases, and 15 bases stayed unmatched. CDR3 size: 21 residues. The CDR3 nucleotides are TGCGCCAGCAGTGAGTCTGCCCCGCACCCGGGACTAGCGGGAGTTGCAGATACGCAGTATTTT. It specifies CASSESAPHPGLAGVADTQYF.

This clone has more than one count but fewer than ten. V and J are TRBV6-5 and TRBJ1-2, with 8 bases identical to TRBD1. The CDR3 covers 14 residues. V was clipped by 2 bases and J by 6 bases; unmatched bases: 5. Germline CDR1 MNHEY, CDR2 SVGAGI. CDR3 sequence: CASSYAWTGHGYTF. CDR3 DNA: TGTGCCAGCAGTTACGCATGGACAGGGCATGGCTACACCTTC.

The count of this clone is one. The genes are TRBV19 and TRBJ1-2; D is ambiguous. This CDR3 is 12 amino acids long. Germline V CDR1 and CDR2: LNHDA, SQIVND (reference sequence). V was pared by 5 bases and J by 8 bases, with 12 bases between. The CDR3 coding sequence is TGTGCCAGTAGTGCGCCCCGGTGGGGCTACACCTTC. Its translation is CASSAPRWGYTF.

The V gene is TRBV7-8, the J gene TRBJ2-3; D is unresolved. Trimming cost V 1 base and J 2 bases, with 4 bases left between them. CDR1 and CDR2 (germline): SGHVS, FQNEAQ. The CDR3 is made up of 13 amino acids. The CDR3, as DNA: TGTGCCAGCAGCTTAGGGCTCACAGATACGCAGTATTTT. As protein: CASSLGLTDTQYF.

This clone showed up just once. The rearrangement uses TRBV28 and TRBJ2-7; tentative D call: TRBD1 (5 bases). The CDR3 spans 14 residues. CDR1 MDHEN and CDR2 SYDVKM come from the germline V gene. Trimming removed 6 bases from V and 0 bases from J, with 12 bases in between. CDR3 coding DNA: TGTGCCAGCAGGGCAACAGGAATCTCCTACGAGCAGTACTTC. Protein: CASRATGISYEQYF.

The V and J genes are TRBV4-3 and TRBJ2-7, with 11 bases aligning to TRBD1. Trimming at V came to 5 bases and at J to 4 bases, leaving 4 bases not matched to a gene. Germline CDR1 and CDR2: LGHNA and YSLEER. The CDR3 consists of 14 residues. CDR3 DNA: TGCGCCAGCAGCGTGGGACAGGGGGAGTACGAGCAGTACTTC. Protein product: CASSVGQGEYEQYF.

V is TRBV30 and J is TRBJ2-3; 14 bases are shared with TRBD2. CDR1 GTSNPN and CDR2 SVGIG come from the germline V gene (reference sequence). The V gene end was trimmed by 4 bases and the J gene end by 3 bases; junction bases not matched to a gene: 6. The CDR3 is 16 residues long. As DNA, the CDR3 is TGTGCCTGGACGGGACTAGCGGGAGCGCGGACAGATACGCAGTATTTT. Its protein is CAWTGLAGARTDTQYF.

The chain carries TRBV27 and TRBJ2-7; maybe TRBD2 (6 bases). CDR1 is MNHEY, CDR2 SMNVEV, per germline (reference sequence). V was trimmed by 2 bases and J by 1 base, leaving 12 bases between them. CDR3 length equals 15 residues. The CDR3 spells CASSLVTRASYEQYF. CDR3 in DNA: TGTGCCAGCAGTTTAGTGACTAGGGCATCCTACGAGCAGTACTTC.

A note on this clone: In the same sample, other DNA sequences code for this CDR3. As DNA, the CDR3 is TGTGCCAGCTCACCAGCGACTAGCGGGAGTGGAACAGATACGCAGTATTTT. Translating gives CASSPATSGSGTDTQYF. The chain links TRBV18 to TRBJ2-3, with 12 bases aligning to TRBD2. Trimming took 2 bases from V and 3 from J; bases not matched to a gene: 6. This CDR3 comprises 17 residues. Germline assignment: CDR1 KGHSH and CDR2 LQKENI.

CDR3 residues: CASGPQTSPKSSYNEQFF. The CDR3 DNA sequence: TGTGCCAGCGGACCTCAGACTAGCCCTAAGAGCTCCTACAATGAGCAGTTCTTC. The chain couples TRBV25-1 to TRBJ2-1, with 7 bases fitting TRBD2. The CDR3 has 18 residues. Germline V gene lookup returns CDR1 MGHDK and CDR2 SYGVNS. V shed 8 bases and J 0 bases; nucleotides not matched to a gene: 16.

The chain joins TRBV7-9 to TRBJ2-1; 10 positions match TRBD1. The J segment lost 7 bases and the V segment lost 5 bases, leaving 11 bases of the junction unmatched. This CDR3 has 16 residues. Germline assignment: CDR1 SEHNR and CDR2 FQNEAQ (reference sequence). CDR3 region: CASSPGTGALINEQFF. DNA for the CDR3: TGTGCCAGCAGCCCCGGGACAGGGGCCCTTATAAATGAGCAGTTCTTC.

The chain couples TRBV7-9 to TRBJ2-7; TRBD2 is a possible D gene (6 bases). The CDR3 sequence is 13 residues long. The germline gives CDR1 SEHNR, CDR2 FQNEAQ (reference sequence). V was clipped by 6 bases and J by 0 bases, with 9 bases between them. DNA for the CDR3: TGTGCCAGCAGAGAGGGAGGCTCCTACGAGCAGTACTTC. It specifies CASREGGSYEQYF.

The chain joins TRBV11-2 to TRBJ2-7; perhaps TRBD1 as D (6 bases). This CDR3 has 13 residues. Looked up from germline, CDR1 is SGHAT and CDR2 is FQNNGV. V gave up 5 bases and J gave up 1 base, with 9 bases separating them. CDR3 bases: TGTGCCAGCAGCCGGGACACTTCCTACGAGCAGTACTTC. Its translation: CASSRDTSYEQYF. The entire variable domain, with the rest obtained from reference TRBV11-2 and TRBJ2-7, is as follows: EAGVAQSPRYKIIEKRQSVAFWCNPISGHATLYWYQQILGQGPKLLIQFQNNGVVDDSQLPKDRFSAERLKGVDSTLKIQPAKLEDSAVYLCASSRDTSYEQYFGPGTRLTVT.

V and J are TRBV9 and TRBJ2-3, with TRBD2 matching 8 bases. V lost 1 base, J lost 4 bases, and 5 bases stayed unmatched. Germline V gives CDR1 SGDLS, CDR2 YYNGEE. CDR3 length equals 15 residues. The CDR3 DNA follows: TGTGCCAGCAGCGTAACGGGAGGGCCCTCAGATACGCAGTATTTT. Amino acids: CASSVTGGPSDTQYF. The full variable domain, with the rest looked up from reference TRBV9 and TRBJ2-3, is DSGVTQTPKHLITATGQRVTLRCSPRSGDLSVYWYQQSLDQGLQFLIQYYNGEERAKGNILERFSAQQFPDLHSELNLSSLELGDSALYFCASSVTGGPSDTQYFGPGTRLTVL.

J is TRBJ2-3 and V is TRBV21-1; the table's D call, TRBD2, has no DNA check behind it. TRBV21-1 corresponds to a pseudogene. The CDR3 contains 16 residues. The CDR3, as DNA: TGTGCCAGCAGCAAAGCGGCGCGGGAGAAGCCAGATACGCAGTATTTT. Its translation: CASSKAAREKPDTQYF.

This clone was recorded a few times. V usage is TRBV11-2 and J usage is TRBJ2-5, with TRBD2 matching over 10 bases. Germline CDR1 reads SGHAT; CDR2 reads FQNNGV. V gave up 2 bases and J gave up 5 bases; unmatched junction bases: 5. The CDR3 is 15 residues long. The CDR3 sequence is CASSLTSGIRETQYF. In nucleotides, the CDR3 is TGTGCCAGCAGCTTAACTAGCGGGATCAGGGAGACCCAGTACTTC. Supplemented by reference TRBV11-2 and TRBJ2-5, the full variable domain reads EAGVAQSPRYKIIEKRQSVAFWCNPISGHATLYWYQQILGQGPKLLIQFQNNGVVDDSQLPKDRFSAERLKGVDSTLKIQPAKLEDSAVYLCASSLTSGIRETQYFGPGTRLLVL.

This chain connects TRBV28 to TRBJ1-1; 7 nucleotides align to TRBD1. Germline CDR1 MDHEN, CDR2 SYDVKM. There are 15 residues in the CDR3. The V and J ends lost 5 bases and 2 bases, in that order; junction bases with no gene match: 8. The DNA for the CDR3 is TGTGCCAGCAGTAATCCTCGGGACAGAAACACTGAAGCTTTCTTT. Protein: CASSNPRDRNTEAFF.

V is TRBV7-2 and J is TRBJ2-3; D ambiguous. This CDR3 comprises 13 residues. Germline V gives CDR1 SGHTA, CDR2 FQGNSA. The V end lost 2 bases, the J end lost 3 bases, and 6 bases lay between the germline ends. The DNA for the CDR3 is TGTGCCAGCAGCTTACTAGGAACAGATACGCAGTATTTT. Protein: CASSLLGTDTQYF.

This chain joins TRBV28 and TRBJ1-4; tentatively, D is TRBD1 (6 bases). Trimming pared 7 bases from V and 7 bases from J, leaving 19 bases between. Germline lookup yields CDR1 MDHEN and CDR2 SYDVKM. The length of the CDR3 is 15 residues. The CDR3 reads CASKKQGEWGEKLFF. In DNA, the CDR3 is TGTGCCAGCAAAAAACAGGGAGAATGGGGTGAAAAACTGTTTTTT.

The V and J genes are TRBV6-1 and TRBJ2-2; a weak D match, TRBD1 (6 bases). Germline CDR1 MNHNS, CDR2 SASEGT. The V end lost 6 bases, the J end lost 6 bases, and 11 bases lay between the germline ends. The CDR3 consists of 13 residues. CDR3 DNA sequence: TGTGCCAGCAGGTCCGAGGGGGCCGGGGAGCTGTTTTTT. It encodes CASRSEGAGELFF.